This record concerns one T cell receptor beta chain sequence. These data come from a study of blood T cell repertoires in COVID-19. As for the study in general: Spain, Italy and the United States supplied samples that represented acute and convalescent COVID-19. The cDNA or gDNA used as material had been derived from T cells, B-cell-depleted T cells, or PBMCs.

As handled by the study authors: Amplifying reference gene primers gave estimates of nucleated cell counts. Method: immunoSEQ multiplex PCR; TCRdb's copy keeps in-frame clones and lacks some. Clone size and V and J calls were adopted from that table, with D and trimming inferred from the DNA. The table lists around 100,000 clones, roughly nine tenths of them singletons, with roughly 18% in the top ten. Sequenced material: peripheral blood. This TCR was sampled from a woman over 75 in a cohort sampled during active COVID-19.

In DNA, the CDR3 is TGCAGTGCTACGGGATACAATGAGCAGTTCTTC. Residues: CSATGYNEQFF. The V and J genes are TRBV20-1 and TRBJ2-1; the D gene is possibly TRBD2 (5 bases). Germline assignment: CDR1 DFQATT and CDR2 SNEGSKA (reference sequence). The CDR3 runs to 11 residues. V lost 4 bases and J lost 4, with 5 bases in between.